The clone carrying this T cell receptor (beta chain) was seen a single time. This CDR3 is built from 13 residues. Germline CDR1 and CDR2: GTSNPN and SVGIG (reference sequence). V lost 5 bases and J 0 bases, leaving 8 bases between the germline ends. TCR beta chains were sequenced at survey level with immunoSEQ. Generated by immunoSEQ multiplex PCR, the TCRdb table keeps only in-frame clones and is missing some. The sample has tens of thousands of clones; 80% to 95% are singletons. The sequenced sample was PBMCs. This TCR was recovered from a man aged 40-55 years with rheumatoid arthritis. The rearrangement joins TRBV30 to TRBJ1-5; perhaps TRBD1 as D (5 bases). The CDR3 DNA sequence: TGTGCCTGGGCGACAGATAGCAATCAGCCCCAGCATTTT. This codes for CAWATDSNQPQHF.